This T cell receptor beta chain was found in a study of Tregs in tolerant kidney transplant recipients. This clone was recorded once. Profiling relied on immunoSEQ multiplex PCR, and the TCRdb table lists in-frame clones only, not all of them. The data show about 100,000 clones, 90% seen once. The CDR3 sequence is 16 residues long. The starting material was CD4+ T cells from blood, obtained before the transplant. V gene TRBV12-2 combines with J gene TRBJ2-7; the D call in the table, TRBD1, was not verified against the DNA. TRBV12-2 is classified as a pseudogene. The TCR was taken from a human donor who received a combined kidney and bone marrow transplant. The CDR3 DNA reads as TGTGCAAGTCGCTTAGCTTTAGGGGCCAGCGACTACGAGCAGTACTTC. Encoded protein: CASRLALGASDYEQYF.